The next 27 T cell receptor delta chains were all read from a single sample in a study of γδ T cells in repeated Plasmodium falciparum infection. Gammadelta T cells were flow-sorted from PBMC into Vgamma9/Vdelta2+ and Vdelta2-negative populations for bulk analysis. TCRdb re-analyzed the multiplex PCR reads via CATT. The table lists 85,000 to 100,000 delta-chain clones, 0.95% to 1% of them singletons. Sequencing was carried out using gamma-delta T cells from blood. These receptors came from a pool of human donors (malaria-infected and uninfected, not separated).

Turning to this clone: Since a far larger clone is one base different, this is likely a read error. In the same sample, other DNA sequences code for this CDR3. V gene TRDV1 combines with J gene TRDJ1; either TRDD2 or TRDD3 may fit D (6 bases each). TCRdb gives no J gene; it was assigned here by matching the DNA to germline. Germline loops: CDR1 TSWWSYY, CDR2 QGS. The CDR3 has 22 residues. The V end lost 5 bases, the J end lost 0 bases, and 34 bases lay between the germline ends. Here the CDR3 reads CALGSRGSYELVGVPYTDKLIF. The CDR3 region has the DNA TGTGCTCTTGGGTCCAGAGGATCCTACGAGTTAGTGGGGGTCCCCTACACCGATAAACTCATCTTT.

About this clone itself: A far larger clone is just one base off, so this is likely a read error. The same CDR3 can be traced to other DNA sequences in this sample. The genes are TRDV1 and TRDJ1, with TRDD2 identical over 7 bases. J lost 5 bases, V lost 2 bases, and 29 bases had no gene match. CDR3 length: 22 amino acids. Germline assignment: CDR1 TSWWSYY and CDR2 QGS. Written as DNA, the CDR3 is TGTGCTCTTGGGGAAACCTTCGATTCCGTTCCTACAGGTGGGGACCACGAGGATAAACTCATCTTT. Encoded protein: CALGETFDSVPTGGDHEDKLIF.

About this clone itself: TCRdb's protein, taken from a much larger clone, differs from this DNA's translation at residue 6, likely owing to a read error; the protein displayed comes from the DNA. The J gene is TRDJ1, the V gene TRDV2, with 8 positions matching TRDD3. Assignment of the J gene here rests on matching the DNA to germline, because TCRdb gives none. CDR1 GEAIGNYY and CDR2 EKD come from the germline V gene. The CDR3 runs to 18 residues. The trim removed 0 bases at V and 0 bases at J, leaving 11 bases unmatched. The CDR3 reads CACDTASGYAGYTDKLIF. In DNA, the CDR3 is TGTGCCTGTGACACCGCCTCGGGATACGCGGGGTACACCGATAAACTCATCTTT.

This clone showed up just a few times. This probably arose from a read error, given a far larger clone one base away. The sample contains more than one DNA sequence encoding this CDR3. V is TRDV2 and J is TRDJ1, with 10 bases fitting TRDD3. Matching the DNA to germline supplied the J gene, which TCRdb does not give. The CDR3 contains 15 residues. CDR1 is GEAIGNYY and CDR2 is EKD in the germline V gene. CDR3 sequence (DNA): TGTGCCTGTAACCTGGGGGATATCGGCACCGACAAACTCATCTTT. It translates to CACNLGDIGTDKLIF.

For this clone: TCRdb's protein for this DNA is that of a much larger clone and differs from the translation at residue 11, likely a read error; the protein shown is the DNA translation. J is TRDJ1 and V is TRDV1, with 7 bases aligning to TRDD3. No J gene was available from TCRdb, and it was assigned here by a germline match of the DNA. With V trimmed by 3 bases and J by 0 bases, 13 bases remained unmatched. Germline V lookup: CDR1 TSWWSYY, CDR2 QGS. The CDR3 runs to 18 residues. The CDR3 loop is CALGEYPGISSYTDKLIF. DNA of the CDR3: TGTGCTCTTGGGGAGTACCCGGGGATATCCAGTTACACCGATAAACTCATCTTT.

This clone was seen repeatedly, ten times or more. J is TRDJ1 and V is TRDV2; D is ambiguous. The germline V and J ends were trimmed by 2 bases and 2 bases, with 14 bases remaining between them. CDR1 and CDR2 (germline): GEAIGNYY, EKD. This CDR3 comprises 15 residues. This chain's CDR3 is CACDKVGTSTDKLIF. The CDR3 nucleotides are TGTGCCTGTGACAAGGTGGGAACGTCGACCGATAAACTCATCTTT.

With regard to this clone: The protein TCRdb lists belongs to a much larger clone and differs from this DNA's translation at residue 10, which points to a read error; the protein shown is made from the DNA. The chain is built from TRDV1 and TRDJ1; D is perhaps TRDD3 (6 bases). In germline, CDR1 is TSWWSYY, CDR2 QGS. The V end lost 2 bases, the J end lost 0 bases, and 25 bases lay between the germline ends. The CDR3 contains 20 residues. The CDR3 protein is CALGEDPKSAGDSYTDKLIF. The CDR3 DNA follows: TGTGCTCTTGGGGAAGATCCGAAGTCTGCCGGGGATTCGTACACCGATAAACTCATCTTT.

This clone was counted only a few times. A single base is all that separates this from a far larger clone, so a read error is likely. Other DNA sequences in this sample translate to the same CDR3. The chain combines TRDV2 with TRDJ1; 7 nucleotides match TRDD3. As TCRdb names no J gene, one was assigned here on the basis of a DNA match to germline. This CDR3 spans 16 amino acids. The J segment lost 1 base and the V segment lost 3 bases, leaving 10 bases of the junction unmatched. Germline loops: CDR1 GEAIGNYY, CDR2 EKD. CDR3 region: CACDAMGDSSTDKLIF. The CDR3, as DNA: TGTGCCTGTGACGCGATGGGGGACAGCTCCACCGATAAACTCATCTTT.

Of note for this clone: The protein held in TCRdb is that of a much larger clone and does not match this DNA's translation at residues 12 and 16, likely because of a read error; the protein shown is translated from the DNA. The chain employs TRDV1 and TRDJ1, with 11 positions matching TRDD3. Germline V gene data show CDR1 as TSWWSYY and CDR2 as QGS. V shed 0 bases, J shed 3 bases, and the junction held 21 bases outside the gene matches. This CDR3 spans 22 amino acids. The CDR3 spells CALGELRFFLPCWGIQSDKLIF. For the CDR3, the DNA is TGTGCTCTTGGGGAACTAAGGTTTTTCCTACCGTGCTGGGGGATACAGTCCGATAAACTCATCTTT.

This clone was picked up many times. This probably arose from a read error, given a far larger clone one base away. The chain employs TRDV2 and TRDJ1; TRDD3 aligns across 11 bases. Trimming cost V 8 bases and J 9 bases; bases outside gene matches: 19. The germline V gene encodes CDR1 GEAIGNYY and CDR2 EKD. The CDR3 extends over 16 amino acids. DNA for the CDR3: TGTGCCTCTCCCCTCAACGTACTGGGGGATATATGGGAACTCATCTTT. Encoded protein: CASPLNVLGDIWELIF.

With respect to this clone: TCRdb's listed protein matches a much larger clone and diverges from this DNA's translation at residue 5, likely through a read error; the protein shown comes from the DNA. V usage is TRDV2 and J usage is TRDJ1; the D gene is possibly TRDD2 (5 bases). V was trimmed by 5 bases and J by 0 bases, leaving 24 bases between them. The CDR3 runs to 18 residues. Germline values: CDR1 GEAIGNYY, CDR2 EKD. The CDR3, as DNA: TGTGCCTGTGTCCTATTCTCGAGGTATCACCCTTACACCGATAAACTCATCTTT. It translates to CACVLFSRYHPYTDKLIF.

There are a few counts of this clone. This DNA's translation differs at residue 17 from TCRdb's protein, which comes from a much larger clone; a read error is likely, and the protein shown is translated from the DNA. A V gene of TRDV1 was called, but no J gene was assigned; the table's D call, TRDD3, was not checked against the DNA. CDR3 length: 19 amino acids. The germline V gene encodes CDR1 TSWWSYY and CDR2 QGS. In DNA form, the CDR3 reads TGTGCTCTTGGGGAAAAAATTATCGGGATACTAACTTTCACCGATAAACCCATCTTT. It specifies CALGEKIIGILTFTDKPIF.

This clone came up many times. This same CDR3 is encoded by further DNA sequences in the sample. The rearrangement uses TRDV1 and TRDJ1; weak D call: TRDD3 (7 bases). Per the germline V gene, CDR1 is TSWWSYY and CDR2 is QGS. This CDR3 is 19 amino acids long. Trimming took off 6 bases at V and 7 bases at J, with 33 bases between the two ends. The CDR3 bases are TGTGCTCTTGGATCGGGGTCCTACGTTTTTACTGGGGCTAAAGGTAAACTCATCTTT. It yields the protein CALGSGSYVFTGAKGKLIF.

Regarding this clone: The mismatch at residue 17 between this DNA's translation and the TCRdb protein of a much larger clone likely reflects a read error; the protein shown is translated from the DNA. The V gene is TRDV1, but the J gene lacks a call; the table names TRDD3, a call not compared with the DNA. In germline, CDR1 is TSWWSYY, CDR2 QGS. The CDR3 loop spans 19 amino acids. DNA for the CDR3: TGTGCTCTTGGGGAGGGGCTTCCTACCCGATATCAGGTCATCGATAAACCCATCTTT. It yields the protein CALGEGLPTRYQVIDKPIF.

This clone was seen only a few times. The protein TCRdb gives is from a much larger clone and does not agree with this DNA's translation at residue 6, likely a read error; the protein shown here comes from the DNA. This chain joins TRDV1 and TRDJ1; 12 bases map to TRDD3. As TCRdb names no J gene, one was assigned here on the basis of a DNA match to germline. The junction had 18 bases not matched to a gene; V was cut back by 4 bases and J by 6 bases. The V gene's germline CDR1 is TSWWSYY and CDR2 QGS. The CDR3 runs 19 residues. The CDR3 region has the DNA TGTGCTCTTGGGGTACTCCTACTTGGAACTGGGGGATACAGGAATAAACTCATCTTT. Its protein is CALGVLLLGTGGYRNKLIF.

The sample holds a few counts of this clone. Translating this DNA gives a protein that differs at residue 19 from the TCRdb one, which belongs to a much larger clone; a read error is likely, and the protein shown is this translation. This chain joins TRDV2 and TRDJ1, with 9 nucleotides matching TRDD3. Germline V CDR1 and CDR2: GEAIGNYY, EKD. The CDR3 covers 23 residues. The CDR3 is CACDLRHLENLLGDTPRSEKLIF. The CDR3, as DNA: TGTGCCTGTGACCTTCGCCATCTAGAGAATTTACTGGGGGACACACCCCGCTCCGAGAAACTCATCTTT.

About this clone itself: A read error likely explains why the TCRdb protein, taken from a much larger clone, differs from this DNA's translation at residue 14; the protein shown is translated from the DNA. The CDR3 DNA is TGTGCCTGTGACCCAAGGTTGGGATACGCGCGTTTTACCGGTAAACTCATCTTT. It encodes CACDPRLGYARFTGKLIF. The V call is TRDV2, the J call TRDJ1, with 8 bases identical to TRDD3. Germline V CDR1 and CDR2: GEAIGNYY, EKD. This CDR3 is built from 18 residues.

This clone was seen at least ten times. A far larger clone is only one base removed, so a read error is likely. The DNA for the CDR3 is TGTGCCTGTGACACGGTGGGATGGGGGGTTCGCCAAATACACACCGATAAACTCATCTTT. Its translation: CACDTVGWGVRQIHTDKLIF. The V gene is TRDV2, the J gene TRDJ1; D perhaps matches TRDD3 (6 bases). CDR1 and CDR2 from the germline V gene are GEAIGNYY and EKD. The CDR3 covers 20 residues. Trimming pared 1 base from V and 0 bases from J, leaving 26 bases between.

This clone was counted at least ten times. The chain recombines TRDV2 with TRDJ2, with 11 bases lining up with TRDD3. The germline CDR1 and CDR2 sequences are GEAIGNYY and EKD. This CDR3 has 21 amino acids. The V gene end was trimmed by 3 bases and the J gene end by 5 bases; junction bases not matched to a gene: 22. CDR3 coding DNA: TGTGCCTGTGACGAGACTTACCTTCACCGGCTGGGGGATACTACCACAGCACAACTCTTCTTT. It translates to CACDETYLHRLGDTTTAQLFF.

This clone was seen many times. The protein in this entry is translated from the DNA; at residue 13 it differs from the protein listed in TCRdb. The chain has TRDV1 and TRDJ1; 10 bases map to TRDD3. TCRdb records no J gene; here it was assigned by comparing the DNA to germline. This CDR3 has 16 amino acids. CDR1 TSWWSYY and CDR2 QGS come from the germline V gene. This chain's CDR3 is CALRGGYAGYWDRLIF. Written as DNA, the CDR3 is TGTGCTCTCAGAGGGGGATACGCGGGTTACTGGGATAGACTCATCTTT.

This clone came up many times. The V call is TRDV1, the J call TRDJ1; D possibly corresponds to TRDD3 (5 bases). The CDR3 sequence is 25 residues long. V gave up 1 base and J gave up 0 bases, with 39 bases separating them. Looked up from germline, CDR1 is TSWWSYY and CDR2 is QGS. Here the CDR3 DNA reads TGTGCTCTTGGGGAACCCCCCCTCAGTCCGCTAGAATGGAATTACTGGTCGCCCTACACCGATAAACTCATCTTT. It encodes CALGEPPLSPLEWNYWSPYTDKLIF.

Details on this clone: This DNA translates differently at residue 15 from the TCRdb protein, which is that of a much larger clone; a read error is likely, and the protein shown is the DNA's own translation. V and J are TRDV2 and TRDJ1; 13 bases fit TRDD3. Here the J gene came from matching the DNA to germline, since TCRdb omits it. This CDR3 contains 18 residues. CDR1 and CDR2 from the germline V gene are GEAIGNYY and EKD. The CDR3 DNA sequence: TGTGCCTGTGACACTGGGTACTGGGGGATACGGAACACCGATGAACTCATCTTT. Amino acids: CACDTGYWGIRNTDELIF.

This clone was observed a few times. One base separates it from a far larger clone, so it is likely a read error. Other DNA sequences in the sample encode the same CDR3. The chain recombines TRDV1 with TRDJ1; D may be TRDD3 (5 bases). As TCRdb names no J gene, one was assigned here on the basis of a DNA match to germline. CDR1 and CDR2 from the germline V gene are TSWWSYY and QGS. CDR3 length: 16 amino acids. The DNA of the CDR3 is TGTGCTCTCGGGGAATTCCCGAAGACCCTGGGACGGGAACTCATCTTT. The encoded protein is CALGEFPKTLGRELIF.

As regards this clone: This likely came from a read error, as a far larger clone is one base away. Additional DNA sequences in this sample encode the identical CDR3. The chain has TRDV1 and TRDJ1, with 7 bases fitting TRDD3. CDR1 TSWWSYY and CDR2 QGS come from the germline V gene. The CDR3 extends over 22 amino acids. The CDR3 DNA is TGTGCTCTTGGGGGTGACCGCATACCCTGTACTGGGGATGGGGGGCGTACCGATAAACTCATCTTC. Protein sequence: CALGGDRIPCTGDGGRTDKLIF.

This clone was counted a few times. A much larger clone sits a single nucleotide away, making a read error possible. V usage is TRDV1 and J usage is TRDJ2, with D maybe TRDD3 (7 bases). Since TCRdb gives no J gene, matching the DNA to germline was used here to assign it. The CDR3 length is 23 residues. CDR1 TSWWSYY and CDR2 QGS come from the germline V gene. V gave up 2 bases and J gave up 6 bases, with 37 bases separating them. The CDR3 nucleotides are TGTGCTCTTGGGGAAAATCCGCCCCTTCCCCCGGTATCTGGGGGGTACCGAGCAGCACAACTCTTCTTT. As protein: CALGENPPLPPVSGGYRAAQLFF.

This clone was counted only a few times. The mismatch at residue 11 between this DNA's translation and the TCRdb protein of a much larger clone likely reflects a read error; the protein shown is translated from the DNA. J gene calling gave no result, while the V gene is TRDV1. Germline CDR1 and CDR2: TSWWSYY and QGS. The CDR3 is 13 amino acids. The CDR3 reads CALGEPSPSKHIF. For the CDR3, the DNA is TGTGCTCTTGGGGAACCGTCTCCTTCTAAACACATCTTT.

A remark on this clone: A far larger clone is only one base removed, so a read error is likely. The same CDR3 is also encoded by other DNA sequences in this sample. The chain recombines TRDV2 with TRDJ3, with TRDD3 matching over 10 bases. The J gene, not given by TCRdb, was assigned here from a germline match of the nucleotide sequence. CDR3 length: 21 residues. Per germline, CDR1 GEAIGNYY and CDR2 EKD. DNA for the CDR3: TGCGCCTGTGACTCGTCCTGTACTGGGGGATTGGTCTCCTGGGACACCCGACAGATGTTTTTC. The encoded protein is CACDSSCTGGLVSWDTRQMFF.